Listed here are 9 T cell receptor beta chains from one sample, sequenced in a study of blood T cell repertoires in COVID-19. Some clones are missing from TCRdb's copy, which holds only in-frame ones; the method was immunoSEQ multiplex PCR. The sample lists around 99,000 clones, approximately 87% occurring once. The sequenced material came from peripheral blood. The receptors shown here come from a woman between 55 and 75 years old with acute or convalescent COVID-19.

This chain uses TRBV14 with TRBJ2-5; possibly TRBD2 for D (6 bases). Trimming took off 4 bases at V and 1 base at J, with 16 bases between the two ends. The CDR3 contains 16 residues. Germline V gives CDR1 SGHDN, CDR2 FVKESK. CDR3 residues: CASSPGLLSVQETQYF. CDR3 coding DNA: TGTGCCAGCAGCCCGGGACTCCTTTCCGTCCAAGAGACCCAGTACTTC.

The V and J genes are TRBV5-1 and TRBJ2-2, with unresolved D. V lost 2 bases and J lost 0, with 8 bases in between. There are 15 residues in the CDR3. The germline CDR1 and CDR2 sequences are SGHRS and YFSETQ. CDR3 in DNA: TGCGCCAGCAGCTTAAGCGTAGCGAACACCGGGGAGCTGTTTTTT. Translating it yields CASSLSVANTGELFF.

The V and J genes are TRBV5-5 and TRBJ2-1, with no clear D. The length of the CDR3 is 15 residues. Germline CDR1 and CDR2: SGHKS and YYEKEE (reference sequence). The ends were cut back, 1 base at V and 0 bases at J, with 8 bases in the middle. The CDR3 nucleotides are TGTGCCAGCAGCTTGAGCCTAAGCTCCTACAATGAGCAGTTCTTC. As protein: CASSLSLSSYNEQFF.

CDR3 DNA: TGTGCCAGCAACCCTTTAGGCGGCCCTGAAGCTTTCTTT. Its protein is CASNPLGGPEAFF. The rearrangement links TRBV27 to TRBJ1-1, with no clear D. The CDR3 extends over 13 amino acids. Per germline, CDR1 MNHEY and CDR2 SMNVEV (reference sequence). V was shortened by 7 bases and J by 6 bases, with 15 bases between the two germline ends.

V usage is TRBV2 and J usage is TRBJ1-5, with 9 bases aligning to TRBD1. CDR3 length: 15 residues. Germline V lookup: CDR1 SNHLY, CDR2 FYNNEI. Germline trimming cut 6 bases from V and 6 bases from J; bases unmatched to any gene: 9. CDR3 bases: TGTGCCAGCAGACTTGGGACAGGGTATTTTCAGCCCCAGCATTTT. Its protein product is CASRLGTGYFQPQHF. The full variable domain, in which reference TRBV2 and TRBJ1-5 provide the parts outside the CDR3, is EPEVTQTPSHQVTQMGQEVILRCVPISNHLYFYWYRQILGQKVEFLVSFYNNEISEKSEIFDDQFSVERPDGSNFTLKIRSTKLEDSAMYFCASRLGTGYFQPQHFGDGTRLSIL.

The CDR3 loop reads CATSDRGQGQAFF. The CDR3, as DNA: TGTGCCACCAGTGACCGGGGACAGGGACAAGCTTTCTTT. This sequence joins TRBV24-1 and TRBJ1-1; TRBD1 matches at 9 bases. Germline CDR1 and CDR2: KGHDR and SFDVKD. The CDR3 length is 13 residues. V trimming: 4 bases; J trimming: 9 bases; junction bases outside the gene matches: 5.

This clone was recorded once. Different DNA sequences within this sample yield the same CDR3. The chain uses TRBV3-1 (or the pseudogene TRBV3-2) and TRBJ2-2; D is uncertain. The CDR3 length is 13 residues. Trimming left V 0 bases short and J 6 bases short, with 5 bases between. CDR1 LGHDT and CDR2 YNNKEL come from the germline V gene (reference sequence). The CDR3 loop reads CASSQDPAGELFF. CDR3 DNA sequence: TGTGCCAGCAGCCAAGATCCAGCCGGGGAGCTGTTTTTT.

The V gene is TRBV7-9, the J gene TRBJ2-7; tentatively, D is TRBD1 (6 bases). Germline CDR1 and CDR2: SEHNR and FQNEAQ (reference sequence). V was pared by 5 bases and J by 5 bases, with 13 bases between. The CDR3 is 13 residues long. CDR3 loop: CASSQINRDEQYF. CDR3 bases: TGTGCCAGCAGCCAAATTAACAGGGACGAGCAGTACTTC.

This clone has more than one count but fewer than ten. V usage is TRBV15 and J usage is TRBJ2-6, with 9 nucleotides matching TRBD1. Germline lookup yields CDR1 LNHNV and CDR2 YYDKDF (reference sequence). The CDR3 extends over 17 amino acids. V was pared by 4 bases and J by 0 bases, with 4 bases of the junction left unmatched. CDR3 protein: CATSTDRGSSGANVLTF. Here the CDR3 DNA reads TGTGCCACCAGCACAGACAGGGGGTCCTCTGGGGCCAACGTCCTGACTTTC.